A single sample is the source of the 4 T cell receptor beta chains below, sequenced in a study of T cell responses to AZD1222 COVID-19 vaccine. Method: immunoSEQ multiplex PCR; TCRdb's copy keeps in-frame clones and lacks some. The sample has approximately 110,000 clones; more than 70% are singletons. Source: peripheral blood, taken 28 days after the second AZD1222 dose. These receptor sequences come from an adult who received the AZD1222 COVID-19 vaccine.

The chain has TRBV7-3 and TRBJ1-1, with TRBD1 identical over 7 bases. This CDR3 is built from 14 residues. The trim removed 2 bases at V and 1 base at J, leaving 1 base unmatched. Per the germline V gene, CDR1 is SGHTA and CDR2 is FQGTGA. CDR3 amino acids: CASSLSGGNTEAFF. The CDR3 bases are TGTGCCAGCAGCTTATCAGGGGGGAACACTGAAGCTTTCTTT.

This clone was seen more than once but under ten times. The chain is built from TRBV30 and TRBJ1-5; D perhaps matches TRBD1 (6 bases). The V gene lost 0 bases and the J gene lost 2 bases, with 11 bases spanning the gap. Germline loops: CDR1 GTSNPN, CDR2 SVGIG (reference sequence). The CDR3 is 15 residues long. CDR3 sequence reads: CAWSVGGGGNQPQHF. The CDR3 nucleotides are TGTGCCTGGAGTGTAGGAGGGGGGGGCAATCAGCCCCAGCATTTT. Complete variable domain (other parts from reference TRBV30 and TRBJ1-5): SQTIHQWPATLVQPVGSPLSLECTVEGTSNPNLYWYRQAAGRGLQLLFYSVGIGQISSEVPQNLSASRPQDRQFILSSKKLLLSDSGFYLCAWSVGGGGNQPQHFGDGTRLSIL.

The rearrangement uses TRBV7-8 and TRBJ1-4, with D uncertain. Trimming pared 1 base from V and 5 bases from J, leaving 8 bases between. Germline-derived CDR1 and CDR2 are SGHVS and FQNEAQ. This CDR3 has 14 residues. The CDR3 nucleotides are TGTGCCAGCAGCTTAGGGACGTCGAATGAAAAACTGTTTTTT. Translated, it gives CASSLGTSNEKLFF.

The chain carries TRBV27 and TRBJ2-1, with TRBD2 matching 8 bases. The germline V gene has CDR1 MNHEY and CDR2 SMNVEV (reference sequence). The CDR3 is 14 residues long. V was pared by 3 bases and J by 5 bases, with 3 bases of the junction left unmatched. CDR3 DNA sequence: TGTGCCAGCAGTTTGGCGGGGGGACACAATGAGCAGTTCTTC. It specifies CASSLAGGHNEQFF.